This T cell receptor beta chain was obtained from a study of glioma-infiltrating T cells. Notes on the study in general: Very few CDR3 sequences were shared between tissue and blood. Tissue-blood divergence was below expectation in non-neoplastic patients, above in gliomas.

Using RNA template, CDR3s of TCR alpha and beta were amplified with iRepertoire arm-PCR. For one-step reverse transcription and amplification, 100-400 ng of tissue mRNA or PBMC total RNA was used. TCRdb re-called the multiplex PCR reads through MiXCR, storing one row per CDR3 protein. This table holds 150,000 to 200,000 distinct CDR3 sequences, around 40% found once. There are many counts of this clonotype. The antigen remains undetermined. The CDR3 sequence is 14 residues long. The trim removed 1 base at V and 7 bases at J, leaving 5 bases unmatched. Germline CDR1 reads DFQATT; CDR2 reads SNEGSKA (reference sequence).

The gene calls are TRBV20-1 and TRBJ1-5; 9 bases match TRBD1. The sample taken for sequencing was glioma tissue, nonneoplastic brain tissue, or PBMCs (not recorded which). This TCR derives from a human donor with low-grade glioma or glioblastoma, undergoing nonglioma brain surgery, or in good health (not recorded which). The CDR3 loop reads CSARVQGAGQPQHF. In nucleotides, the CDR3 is TGCAGTGCTAGAGTACAGGGGGCCGGACAGCCCCAGCATTTT.